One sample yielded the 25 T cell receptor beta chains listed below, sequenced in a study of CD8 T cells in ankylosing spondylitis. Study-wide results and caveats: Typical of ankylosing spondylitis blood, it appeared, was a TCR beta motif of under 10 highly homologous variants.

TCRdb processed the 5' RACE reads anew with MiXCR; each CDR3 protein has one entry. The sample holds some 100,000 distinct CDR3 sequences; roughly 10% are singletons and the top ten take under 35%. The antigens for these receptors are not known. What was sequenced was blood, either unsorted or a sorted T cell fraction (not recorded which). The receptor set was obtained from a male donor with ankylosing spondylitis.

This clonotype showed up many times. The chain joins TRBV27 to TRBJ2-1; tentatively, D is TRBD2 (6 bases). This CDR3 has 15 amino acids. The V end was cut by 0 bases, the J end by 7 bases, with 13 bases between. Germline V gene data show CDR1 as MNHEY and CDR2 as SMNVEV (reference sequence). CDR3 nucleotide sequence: TGTGCCAGCAGTTTATCGCCCGGGGGTGATAATGAGCAGTTCTTC. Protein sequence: CASSLSPGGDNEQFF.

This CDR3 reads CASSLAVGAYEQYV. CDR3 DNA: TGCGCCAGCAGCTTGGCGGTCGGTGCCTACGAGCAGTACGTC. The V call is TRBV5-1, the J call TRBJ2-7; no reliable D call. The CDR3 has 14 amino acids. Looked up from germline, CDR1 is SGHRS and CDR2 is YFSETQ. V lost 0 bases and J 2 bases, leaving 9 bases between the germline ends.

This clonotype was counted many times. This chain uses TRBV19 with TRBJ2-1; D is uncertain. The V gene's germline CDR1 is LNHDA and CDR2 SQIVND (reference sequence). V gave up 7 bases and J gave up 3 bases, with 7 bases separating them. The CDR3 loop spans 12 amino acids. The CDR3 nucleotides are TGTGCCAGTAAGTGGGGCTACAATGAGCAGTTCTTC. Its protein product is CASKWGYNEQFF.

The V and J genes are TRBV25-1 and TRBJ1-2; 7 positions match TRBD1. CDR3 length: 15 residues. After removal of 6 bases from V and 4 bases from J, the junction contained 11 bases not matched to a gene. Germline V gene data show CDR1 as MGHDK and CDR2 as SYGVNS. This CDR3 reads CASRDPLAGGYGYTF. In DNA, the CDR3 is TGTGCCAGCAGGGACCCCCTGGCAGGGGGCTATGGCTACACCTTC.

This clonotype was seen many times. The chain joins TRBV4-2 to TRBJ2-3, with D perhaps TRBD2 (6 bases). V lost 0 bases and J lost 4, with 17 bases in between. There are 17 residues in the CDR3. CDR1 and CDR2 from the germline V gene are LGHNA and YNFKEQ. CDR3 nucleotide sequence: TGTGCCAGCAGCCAAGATCCCTCCGGGAGTGAATCAGATACGCAGTATTTT. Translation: CASSQDPSGSESDTQYF.

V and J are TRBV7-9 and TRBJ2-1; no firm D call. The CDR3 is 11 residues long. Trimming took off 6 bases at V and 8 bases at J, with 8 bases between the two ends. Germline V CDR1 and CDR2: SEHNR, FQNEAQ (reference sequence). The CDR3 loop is CASSHDYEQFF. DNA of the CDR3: TGTGCCAGCAGTCACGACTATGAGCAGTTCTTC.

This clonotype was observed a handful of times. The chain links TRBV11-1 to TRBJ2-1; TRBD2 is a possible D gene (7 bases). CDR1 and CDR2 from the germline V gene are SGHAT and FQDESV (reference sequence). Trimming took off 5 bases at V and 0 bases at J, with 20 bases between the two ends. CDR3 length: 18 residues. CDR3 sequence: CASSTGGGSSLSYNEQFF. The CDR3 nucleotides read TGTGCCAGCAGCACCGGGGGCGGGAGCTCCCTCTCCTACAATGAGCAGTTCTTC.

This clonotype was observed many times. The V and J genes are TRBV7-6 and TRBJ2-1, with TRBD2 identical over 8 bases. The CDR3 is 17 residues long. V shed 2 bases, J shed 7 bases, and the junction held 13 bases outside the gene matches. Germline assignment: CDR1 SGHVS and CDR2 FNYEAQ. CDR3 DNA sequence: TGTGCCAGCAGCTTAATTGCCCCGGGACTAGTGATTAATGAGCAGTTCTTC. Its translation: CASSLIAPGLVINEQFF. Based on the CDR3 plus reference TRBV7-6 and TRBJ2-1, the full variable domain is GAGVSQSPRYKVTKRGQDVALRCDPISGHVSLYWYRQALGQGPEFLTYFNYEAQQDKSGLPNDRFSAERPEGSISTLTIQRTEQRDSAMYRCASSLIAPGLVINEQFFGPGTRLTVL.

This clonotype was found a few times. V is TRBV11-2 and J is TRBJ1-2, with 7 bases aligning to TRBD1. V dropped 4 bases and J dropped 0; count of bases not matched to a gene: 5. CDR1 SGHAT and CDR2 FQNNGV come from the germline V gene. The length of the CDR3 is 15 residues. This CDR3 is CASSSPGQPNYGYTF. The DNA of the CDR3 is TGTGCCAGCAGCTCGCCGGGACAGCCTAACTATGGCTACACCTTC.

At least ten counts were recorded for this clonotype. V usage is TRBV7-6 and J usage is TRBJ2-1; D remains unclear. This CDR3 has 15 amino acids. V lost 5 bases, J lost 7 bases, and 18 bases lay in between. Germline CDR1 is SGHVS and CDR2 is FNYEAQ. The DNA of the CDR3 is TGTGCCAGCAGCAGAAGTGTGGGCCTTTGGAATGAGCAGTTCTTC. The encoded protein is CASSRSVGLWNEQFF. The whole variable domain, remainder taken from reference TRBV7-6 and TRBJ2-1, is GAGVSQSPRYKVTKRGQDVALRCDPISGHVSLYWYRQALGQGPEFLTYFNYEAQQDKSGLPNDRFSAERPEGSISTLTIQRTEQRDSAMYRCASSRSVGLWNEQFFGPGTRLTVL.

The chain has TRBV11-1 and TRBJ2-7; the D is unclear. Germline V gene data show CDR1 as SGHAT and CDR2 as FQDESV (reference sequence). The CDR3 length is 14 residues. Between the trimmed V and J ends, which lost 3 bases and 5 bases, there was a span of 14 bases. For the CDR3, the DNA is TGTGCCAGCAGCTTGCAGACACCGGTTAACGAGCAGTACTTC. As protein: CASSLQTPVNEQYF.

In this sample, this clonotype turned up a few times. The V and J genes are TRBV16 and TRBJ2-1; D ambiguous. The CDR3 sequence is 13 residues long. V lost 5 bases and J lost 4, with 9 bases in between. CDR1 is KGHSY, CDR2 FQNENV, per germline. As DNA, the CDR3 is TGTGCCAGCAGCTCGGACGGGTACAATGAGCAGTTCTTC. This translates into CASSSDGYNEQFF.

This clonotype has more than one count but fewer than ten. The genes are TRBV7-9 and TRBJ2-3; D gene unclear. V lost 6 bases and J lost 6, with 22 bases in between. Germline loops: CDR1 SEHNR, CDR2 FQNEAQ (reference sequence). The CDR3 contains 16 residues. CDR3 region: CASSYGRHQAVDTQYF. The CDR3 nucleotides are TGTGCCAGCAGTTACGGAAGGCACCAGGCAGTCGATACGCAGTATTTT.

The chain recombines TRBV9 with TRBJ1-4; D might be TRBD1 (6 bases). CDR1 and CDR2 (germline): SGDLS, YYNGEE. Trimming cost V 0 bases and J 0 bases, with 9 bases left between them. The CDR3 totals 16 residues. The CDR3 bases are TGTGCCAGCAGCGTAGTTGAGGGGGCAACTAATGAAAAACTGTTTTTT. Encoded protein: CASSVVEGATNEKLFF.

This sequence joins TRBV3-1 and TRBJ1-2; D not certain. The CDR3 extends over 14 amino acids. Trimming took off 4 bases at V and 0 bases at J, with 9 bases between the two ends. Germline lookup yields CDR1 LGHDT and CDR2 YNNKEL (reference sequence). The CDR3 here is CASSLDTTNYGYTF. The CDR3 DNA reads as TGTGCCAGCAGCCTCGACACCACTAACTATGGCTACACCTTC.

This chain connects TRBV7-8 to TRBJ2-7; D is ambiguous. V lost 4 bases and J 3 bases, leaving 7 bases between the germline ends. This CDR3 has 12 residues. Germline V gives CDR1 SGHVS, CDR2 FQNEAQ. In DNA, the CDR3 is TGTGCCAGCAGCTCCCCCGGCTACGAGCAGTACGTC. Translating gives CASSSPGYEQYV.

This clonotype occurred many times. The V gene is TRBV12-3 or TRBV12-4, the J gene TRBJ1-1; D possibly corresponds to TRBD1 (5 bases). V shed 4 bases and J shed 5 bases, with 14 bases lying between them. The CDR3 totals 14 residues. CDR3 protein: CASSWGRVETEAFF. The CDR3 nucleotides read TGTGCCAGCAGTTGGGGCAGGGTGGAAACTGAAGCTTTCTTT.

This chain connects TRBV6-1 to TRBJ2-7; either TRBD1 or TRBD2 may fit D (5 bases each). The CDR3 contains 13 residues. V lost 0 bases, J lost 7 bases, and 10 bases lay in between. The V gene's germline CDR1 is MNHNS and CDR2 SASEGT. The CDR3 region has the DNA TGTGCCAGCAGTGAAGCCGGGGACGGGGAGCAGTACTTC. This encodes CASSEAGDGEQYF.

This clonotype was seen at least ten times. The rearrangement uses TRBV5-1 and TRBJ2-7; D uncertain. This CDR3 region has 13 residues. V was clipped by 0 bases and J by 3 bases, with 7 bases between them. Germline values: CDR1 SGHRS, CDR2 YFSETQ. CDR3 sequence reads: CASSLDGYYEQYV. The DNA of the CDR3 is TGCGCCAGCAGCTTGGACGGGTACTACGAGCAGTACGTC.

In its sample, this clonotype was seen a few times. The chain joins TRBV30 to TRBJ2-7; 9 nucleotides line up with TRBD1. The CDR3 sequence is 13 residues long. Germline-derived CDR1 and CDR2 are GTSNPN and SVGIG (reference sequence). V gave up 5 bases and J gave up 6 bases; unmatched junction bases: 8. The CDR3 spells CAWLGQGGSEQYF. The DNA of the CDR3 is TGTGCCTGGCTGGGACAGGGAGGTAGCGAGCAGTACTTC.

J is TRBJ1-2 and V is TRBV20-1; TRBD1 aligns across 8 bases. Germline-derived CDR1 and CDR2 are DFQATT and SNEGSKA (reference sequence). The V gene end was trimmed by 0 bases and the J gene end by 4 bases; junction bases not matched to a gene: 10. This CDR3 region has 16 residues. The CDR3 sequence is CSARDIRGDRIYGYTF. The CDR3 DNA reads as TGCAGTGCTAGAGATATCCGGGGGGACAGGATCTATGGCTACACCTTC.

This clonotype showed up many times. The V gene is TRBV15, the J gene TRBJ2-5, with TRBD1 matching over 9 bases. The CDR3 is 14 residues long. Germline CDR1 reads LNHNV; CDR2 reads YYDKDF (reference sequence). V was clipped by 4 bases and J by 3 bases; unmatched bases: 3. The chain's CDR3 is CATSTRTGEETQYF. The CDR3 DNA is TGTGCCACCAGCACACGGACAGGGGAAGAGACCCAGTACTTC.

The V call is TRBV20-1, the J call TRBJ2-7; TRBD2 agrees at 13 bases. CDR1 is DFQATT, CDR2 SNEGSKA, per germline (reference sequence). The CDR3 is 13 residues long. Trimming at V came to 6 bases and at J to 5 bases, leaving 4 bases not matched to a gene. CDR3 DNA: TGCAGTGCGAGACTAGCGGGAGGTAACGAGCAGTACGTC. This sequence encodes CSARLAGGNEQYV.

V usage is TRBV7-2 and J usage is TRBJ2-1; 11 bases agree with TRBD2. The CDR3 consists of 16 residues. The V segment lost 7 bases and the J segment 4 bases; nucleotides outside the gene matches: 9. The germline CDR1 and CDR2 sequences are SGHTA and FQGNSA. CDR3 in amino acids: CASTPAGLAEYNEQFF. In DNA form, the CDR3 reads TGTGCCAGCACCCCCGCGGGACTAGCGGAGTACAATGAGCAGTTCTTC.

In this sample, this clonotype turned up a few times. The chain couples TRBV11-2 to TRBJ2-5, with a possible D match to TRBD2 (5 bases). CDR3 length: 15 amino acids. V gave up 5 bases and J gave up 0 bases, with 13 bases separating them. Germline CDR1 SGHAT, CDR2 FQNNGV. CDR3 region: CASSAYGRDQETQYF. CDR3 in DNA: TGTGCCAGCAGCGCCTATGGGCGGGACCAAGAGACCCAGTACTTC.